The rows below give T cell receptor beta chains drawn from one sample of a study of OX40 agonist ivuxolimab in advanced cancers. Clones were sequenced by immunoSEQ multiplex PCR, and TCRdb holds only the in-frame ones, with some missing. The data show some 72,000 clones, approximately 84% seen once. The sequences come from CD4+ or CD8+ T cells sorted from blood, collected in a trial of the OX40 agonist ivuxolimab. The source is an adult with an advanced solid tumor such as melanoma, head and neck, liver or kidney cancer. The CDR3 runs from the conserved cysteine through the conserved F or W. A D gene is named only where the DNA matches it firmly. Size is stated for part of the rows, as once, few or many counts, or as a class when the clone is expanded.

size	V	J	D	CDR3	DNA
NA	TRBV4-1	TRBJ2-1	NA	CASSQTGGEQFF	TGCGCCAGCAGCCAAACGGGTGGTGAGCAGTTCTTC
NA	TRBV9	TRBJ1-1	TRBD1	CASSTLTGGSPEAFF	TGTGCCAGCAGCACACTAACAGGGGGATCCCCAGAAGCTTTCTTT
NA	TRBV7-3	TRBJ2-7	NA	CASSPFGGASDEQYF	TGTGCCAGCAGCCCCTTTGGGGGAGCCTCAGACGAGCAGTACTTC
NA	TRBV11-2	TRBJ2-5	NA	CASSLEPTGTQYF	TGTGCCAGCAGCTTAGAGCCCACAGGGACCCAGTACTTC
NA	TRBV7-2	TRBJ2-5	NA	CASTLSRGAWETQYF	TGTGCCAGCACCCTAAGTAGGGGGGCATGGGAGACCCAGTACTTC
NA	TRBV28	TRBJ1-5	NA	CASIQPAGRLQPQHF	TGTGCCAGCATCCAGCCGGCAGGGCGCCTTCAGCCCCAGCATTTT
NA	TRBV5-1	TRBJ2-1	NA	CASSPGGAGDYNAQFF	TGCGCCAGCAGCCCAGGGGGAGCGGGAGACTACAATGCACAGTTCTTC
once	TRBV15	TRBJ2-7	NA	CATSRAPGAYEQYF	TGTGCCACCAGCAGAGCACCCGGCGCCTACGAGCAGTACTTC
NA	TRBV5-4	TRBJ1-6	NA	CASSLGRVGNSYNSPLHF	TGTGCCAGCAGCTTGGGGCGGGTAGGAAACTCCTATAATTCACCCCTCCACTTT
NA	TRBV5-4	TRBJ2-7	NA	CASSFGRGGGNQQYF	TGTGCCAGCAGCTTCGGCAGGGGCGGAGGAAATCAGCAGTACTTC
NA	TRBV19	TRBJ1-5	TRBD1	CASSQGGPGRMSQHF	TGTGCCAGTAGCCAGGGGGGGCCCGGTAGAATGTCCCAGCATTTT
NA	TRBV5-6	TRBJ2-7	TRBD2	CASSSLAGGHYEQYF	TGTGCCAGCAGCTCTTTAGCGGGAGGGCACTACGAGCAGTACTTC
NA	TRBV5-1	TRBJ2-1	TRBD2	CASSLPSGLNEQFF	TGCGCCAGCAGCCTACCTAGCGGGCTAAATGAGCAGTTCTTC